The sequence of this T cell receptor (beta chain) was determined in a study of blood T cell repertoires in COVID-19. In the study overall: The origin of the acute and convalescent COVID-19 samples was the United States, Italy and Spain. Nucleic acid was either cDNA or gDNA, and it came from T cells, B-cell-depleted T cells, or PBMCs.

Methods used by the authors: Estimates of nucleated cell counts were drawn from the amplification of reference gene primers. Assay: immunoSEQ multiplex PCR; the TCRdb copy retains only in-frame clones and omits some. The D gene and trimming were derived from the DNA, and the V and J assignments and clone size from that table. The repertoire consists of approximately 51,000 clones, with approximately 90% occurring once and the leading ten covering about 5%. Germline V gene data show CDR1 as SGHVS and CDR2 as FQNEAQ. CDR3 size: 13 residues. V dropped 4 bases and J dropped 2 bases, with 9 bases sitting between them.

Sequencing used peripheral blood. V usage is TRBV7-8 and J usage is TRBJ2-7; no reliable D call. The TCR originated in a man aged 35 to 55 with active COVID-19. The DNA of the CDR3 is TGTGCCAGCAGCTCACGACTGGCCTACGAGCAGTACTTC. Translated, it gives CASSSRLAYEQYF.